This is a list of T cell receptor beta chains from one sample in a study of CD8+CD57+ T cells in acquired aplastic anemia. TCRdb re-called the reads through MiXCR, storing one row per CDR3 protein. The sample includes some 130,000 distinct CDR3 sequences, 48% seen only once; the top ten take roughly 2.7%. Sequencing used sorted CD4+, CD8+, or CD8+CD57+ T cells (not recorded which) from PBMCs. These receptor sequences come from a human donor in good health, serving as a control. The CDR3 runs from the conserved cysteine through the conserved F or W.

TRBV12-3/TRBV12-4 | 12 | CASRTPTDGYTF
TRBV10-3 | 15 | CAISDRGARTDTQYF
TRBV2 | 15 | CASSEGQRINTEAFF
TRBV29-1 | 12 | CSAGTYPHEQYF
TRBV14 | 14 | CASSQGGWPDTQYF
TRBV4-2 | 16 | CASSPGAGGPGDTQYF
TRBV6-5 | 14 | CASSSSSGGNEQYF
TRBV7-6 | 15 | CASSLVLSRTGELFF
TRBV7-9 | 13 | CASSLVETGTTFF
TRBV5-8 | 15 | CASGLASGEIGELFF
TRBV12-3/TRBV12-4 | 16 | CASSYDRARSGNTIYF
TRBV2 | 17 | CASSAFHSGSGADTQYF
TRBV27 | 17 | CASSHPPKRRGSTEAFF
TRBV6-2/TRBV6-3 | 15 | CASSYPGGVSYEQYF
TRBV2 | 14 | CASNERPWDTEAFF
TRBV6-1 | 15 | CASRAGTGSNYGYTF
TRBV7-2 | 15 | CASSYGGHGISGYTF
TRBV6-2/TRBV6-3 | 16 | CASSTSGGPIKETQYF
TRBV9 | 13 | CASSPKGGSTAFF
TRBV7-9 | 13 | CASSPQSSYEQYF
TRBV30 | 15 | CAWSEFGGTHYGYTF
TRBV12-3/TRBV12-4 | 16 | CASSLTGGLWDSPLHF
TRBV2 | 14 | CASTNAGGLDTQYF
TRBV7-3 | 16 | CASSRRSGTGPPREYF
TRBV9 | 15 | CASSVASLPNYGYTF
TRBV6-2/TRBV6-3 | 12 | CATRWESYGYTF
TRBV5-1 | 14 | CASSPKTGSGELFF
TRBV24-1 | 13 | CATPGGGTSPLHF
TRBV29-1 | 13 | CSARGSGIYEQYF